The following is a TCR beta chain sequence with its context. The sample comes from a study of cytomegalovirus exposure and HLA in healthy donors. Trimming stripped 4 bases from V and 5 bases from J, with 13 bases between. The V gene's germline CDR1 is MNHNY and CDR2 SVGAGI (reference sequence). This CDR3 spans 14 amino acids. PCR employed 60 Vbeta and 13 Jbeta primers. The data were produced by immunoSEQ multiplex PCR, yet TCRdb's version contains in-frame clones alone and is incomplete. With about 200,000 clones in the sample, the ten largest clones hold roughly 0.89%. The TCR sequence derives from a woman in her twenties or thirties in good health and CMV-seropositive. This chain joins TRBV6-6 and TRBJ2-3; no reliable D call. The sequenced material came from PBMCs. The chain's CDR3 is CASSFSVFLDTQYF. The CDR3, as DNA: TGTGCCAGCAGTTTCTCCGTATTTTTAGATACGCAGTATTTT.